The present T cell receptor (beta chain) was sequenced within a study of control samples from healthy donors and cancer patients. CDR3 length equals 14 residues. Trimming left V 8 bases short and J 2 bases short, with 13 bases between. Germline CDR1 is SEHNR and CDR2 is FQNEAQ (reference sequence). Sequencing used immunoSEQ multiplex PCR; TCRdb keeps in-frame clones, though not all of them. The sample has 110,000 to 150,000 clones; 90% to 95% are singletons. The sequence derives from a man in his 60s with colorectal cancer. V gene TRBV7-9 combines with J gene TRBJ2-4, with no clear D. Sequenced: PBMCs. CDR3 sequence reads: CASSPGATKNIQYF. In DNA form, the CDR3 reads TGTGCCAGCTCGCCGGGCGCAACCAAAAACATTCAGTACTTC.